This T cell receptor beta chain was identified in a study of CD8 T cells in ankylosing spondylitis. Study-wide findings and caveats: In ankylosing spondylitis patients, matched synovial fluid reportedly showed significant enrichment of disease-linked clones. Researchers report that disease-linked clones proved CD8+ and relatively rare in peripheral blood. Made up of about eight highly homologous variants, a TCR beta motif appeared characteristic of ankylosing spondylitis blood.

The V gene end was trimmed by 6 bases and the J gene end by 3 bases; junction bases not matched to a gene: 9. The CDR3 length is 14 residues. Per germline, CDR1 DFQATT and CDR2 SNEGSKA (reference sequence). About this clonotype: Its antigen is unidentified.

Using its own MiXCR run on the 5' RACE reads, TCRdb lists one record per CDR3 protein. In the table there are around 300,000 distinct CDR3 sequences, 11% of which are singletons. This TCR came from a female donor with ankylosing spondylitis or in good health (not recorded which). The source material was blood, either unsorted or a sorted T cell fraction (not recorded which). The V and J genes are TRBV20-1 and TRBJ2-7, with 9 bases aligning to TRBD2. The CDR3 reads CSAATSGVIYEQYF. CDR3 in DNA: TGCAGTGCGGCGACTAGCGGAGTTATCTACGAGCAGTACTTC.